This TCR beta chain came from a study of T-cell reconstitution after alpha-beta-depleted transplantation in children. CDR3 length: 15 amino acids. Germline CDR1 is SGHVS and CDR2 is FNYEAQ. V trimming: 2 bases; J trimming: 5 bases; junction bases outside the gene matches: 6. Library preparation (for TCRbeta) was performed with unique molecular identifiers. TCRdb independently ran MiXCR on the PCR reads; one entry per CDR3 protein. The sample lists 700,000 to 850,000 distinct CDR3 sequences, approximately 15% occurring once. The chain is built from TRBV7-6 and TRBJ2-7; 10 positions match TRBD1. The sequence came from a male patient younger than 18 who had a stem cell transplant for acute lymphoblastic leukemia, so the T cells may come from the graft donor. The material was PBMCs, mostly from graft donor cells, obtained 360 days after TCRalphabeta/CD19-depleted stem cell transplant. CDR3 residues: CASSLRTGGFNEQYF. CDR3 nucleotides: TGTGCCAGCAGCTTAAGGACAGGGGGGTTCAACGAGCAGTACTTC.